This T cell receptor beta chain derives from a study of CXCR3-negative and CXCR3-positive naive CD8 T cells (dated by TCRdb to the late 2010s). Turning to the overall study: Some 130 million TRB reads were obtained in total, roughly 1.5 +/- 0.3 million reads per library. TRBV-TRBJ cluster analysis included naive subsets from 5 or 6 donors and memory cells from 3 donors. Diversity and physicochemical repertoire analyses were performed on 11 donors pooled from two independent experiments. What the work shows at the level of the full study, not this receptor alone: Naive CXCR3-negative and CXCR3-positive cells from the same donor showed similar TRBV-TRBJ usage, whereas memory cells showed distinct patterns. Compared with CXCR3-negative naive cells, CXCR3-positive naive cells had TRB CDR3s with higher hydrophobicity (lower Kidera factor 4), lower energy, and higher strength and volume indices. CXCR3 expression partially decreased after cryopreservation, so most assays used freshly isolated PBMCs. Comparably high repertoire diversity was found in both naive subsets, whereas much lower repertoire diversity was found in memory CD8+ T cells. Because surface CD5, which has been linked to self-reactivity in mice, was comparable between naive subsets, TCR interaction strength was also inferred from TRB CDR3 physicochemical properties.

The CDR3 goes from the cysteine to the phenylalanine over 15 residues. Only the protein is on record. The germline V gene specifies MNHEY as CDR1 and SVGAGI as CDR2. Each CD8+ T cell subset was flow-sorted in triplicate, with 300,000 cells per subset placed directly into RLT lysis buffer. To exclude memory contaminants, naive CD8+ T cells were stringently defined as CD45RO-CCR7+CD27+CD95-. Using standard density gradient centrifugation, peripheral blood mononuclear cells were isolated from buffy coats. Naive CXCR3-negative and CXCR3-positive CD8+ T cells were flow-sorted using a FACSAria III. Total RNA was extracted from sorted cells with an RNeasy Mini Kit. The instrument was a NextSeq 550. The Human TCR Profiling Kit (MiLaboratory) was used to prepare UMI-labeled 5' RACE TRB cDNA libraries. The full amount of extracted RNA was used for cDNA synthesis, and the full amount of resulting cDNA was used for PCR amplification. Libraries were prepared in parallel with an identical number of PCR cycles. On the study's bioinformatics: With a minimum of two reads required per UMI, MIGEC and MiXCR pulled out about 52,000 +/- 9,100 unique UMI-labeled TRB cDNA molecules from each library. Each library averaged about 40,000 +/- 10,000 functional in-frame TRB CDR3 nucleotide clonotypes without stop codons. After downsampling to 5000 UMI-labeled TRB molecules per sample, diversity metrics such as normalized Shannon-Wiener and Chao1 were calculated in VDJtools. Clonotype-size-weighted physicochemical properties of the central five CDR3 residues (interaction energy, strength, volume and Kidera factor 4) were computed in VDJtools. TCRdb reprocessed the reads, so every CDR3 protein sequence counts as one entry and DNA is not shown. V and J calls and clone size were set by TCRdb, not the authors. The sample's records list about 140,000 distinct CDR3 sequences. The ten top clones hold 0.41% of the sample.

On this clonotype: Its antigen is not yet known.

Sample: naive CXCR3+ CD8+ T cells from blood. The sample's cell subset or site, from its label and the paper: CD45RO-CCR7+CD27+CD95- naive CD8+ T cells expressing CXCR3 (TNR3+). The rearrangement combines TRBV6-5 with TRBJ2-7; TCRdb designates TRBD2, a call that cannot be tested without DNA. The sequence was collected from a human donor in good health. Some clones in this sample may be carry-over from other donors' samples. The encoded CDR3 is CASSAGTSDFYEQYF.